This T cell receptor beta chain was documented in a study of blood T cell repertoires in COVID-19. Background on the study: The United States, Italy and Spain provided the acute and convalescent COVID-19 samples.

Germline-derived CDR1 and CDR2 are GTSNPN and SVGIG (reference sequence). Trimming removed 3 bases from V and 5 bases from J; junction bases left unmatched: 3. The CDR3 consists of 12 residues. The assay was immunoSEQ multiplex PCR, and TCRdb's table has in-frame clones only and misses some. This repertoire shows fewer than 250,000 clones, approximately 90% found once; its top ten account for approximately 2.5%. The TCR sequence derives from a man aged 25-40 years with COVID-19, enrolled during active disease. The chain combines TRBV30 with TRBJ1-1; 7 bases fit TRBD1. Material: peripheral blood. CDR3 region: CAWSDRETEAFF. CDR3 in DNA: TGTGCCTGGAGCGACAGGGAAACTGAAGCTTTCTTT. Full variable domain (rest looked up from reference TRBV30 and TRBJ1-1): SQTIHQWPATLVQPVGSPLSLECTVEGTSNPNLYWYRQAAGRGLQLLFYSVGIGQISSEVPQNLSASRPQDRQFILSSKKLLLSDSGFYLCAWSDRETEAFFGQGTRLTVV.